This T cell receptor beta chain was sequenced during a study of early T cells in non-severe SARS-CoV-2 infection. MiXCR, applied by TCRdb to the 5' RACE reads, yields one record per CDR3 protein. The sample has around 30,000 distinct CDR3 sequences, approximately 5.2% seen once. Germline V gene data show CDR1 as SNHLY and CDR2 as FYNNEI. The CDR3 consists of 14 residues. Trimming removed 3 bases at V and 4 bases at J, with 12 bases between. The clonotype was recovered from an adult who was a healthcare worker with PCR-confirmed SARS-CoV-2 infection or an uninfected control (not recorded which). This chain connects TRBV2 to TRBJ1-2, with D possibly TRBD1 on 5 matching bases. Sequencing was performed on whole blood. The CDR3 DNA follows: TGTGCCAGCAGTGATGGGCAGGGCGGCTATGGCTACACCTTC. Its protein is CASSDGQGGYGYTF.